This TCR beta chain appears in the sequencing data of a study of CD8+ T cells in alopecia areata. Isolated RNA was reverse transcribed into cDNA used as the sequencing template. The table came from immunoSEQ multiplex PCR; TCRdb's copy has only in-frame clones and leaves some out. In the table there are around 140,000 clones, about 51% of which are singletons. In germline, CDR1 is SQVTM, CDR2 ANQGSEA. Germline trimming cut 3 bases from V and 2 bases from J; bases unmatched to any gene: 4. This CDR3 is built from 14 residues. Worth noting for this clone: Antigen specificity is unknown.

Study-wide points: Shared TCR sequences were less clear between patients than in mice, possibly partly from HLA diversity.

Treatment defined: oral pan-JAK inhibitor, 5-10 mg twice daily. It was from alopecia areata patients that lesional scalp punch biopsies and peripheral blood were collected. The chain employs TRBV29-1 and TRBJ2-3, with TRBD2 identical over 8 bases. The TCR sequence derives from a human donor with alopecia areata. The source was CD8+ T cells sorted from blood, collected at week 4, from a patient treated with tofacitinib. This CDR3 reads CSVDSSGDTDTQYF. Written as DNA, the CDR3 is TGCAGCGTTGATAGTAGCGGGGACACAGATACGCAGTATTTT.